A single sample is the source of the 10 T cell receptor beta chains below, sequenced in a study of T cell responses to AZD1222 COVID-19 vaccine. Libraries were prepared by immunoSEQ multiplex PCR; TCRdb keeps only in-frame clonotypes and omits some of them. The sample contains 140,000 to 150,000 clones, over 85% of which appear only once. Here the sequenced sample was peripheral blood, taken 28 days after the second AZD1222 dose. These receptors all stem from an adult who received the AZD1222 COVID-19 vaccine.

This chain links TRBV28 with TRBJ2-7, with D unresolved. CDR3 length: 14 amino acids. In germline, CDR1 is MDHEN, CDR2 SYDVKM. V dropped 6 bases and J dropped 6 bases, with 18 bases sitting between them. The DNA for the CDR3 is TGTGCCAGCAGCTCCGGTCCTAACCCTCGCGAGCAGTACTTC. As protein: CASSSGPNPREQYF. The full variable domain, with the rest looked up from reference TRBV28 and TRBJ2-7, is DVKVTQSSRYLVKRTGEKVFLECVQDMDHENMFWYRQDPGLGLRLIYFSYDVKMKEKGDIPEGYSVSREKKERFSLILESASTNQTSMYLCASSSGPNPREQYFGPGTRLTVT.

The chain uses TRBV4-1 and TRBJ1-3; D perhaps matches TRBD1 (6 bases). The CDR3 covers 15 residues. CDR1 MGHRA and CDR2 YSYEKL come from the germline V gene. V dropped 5 bases and J dropped 3 bases, with 14 bases sitting between them. CDR3: CASSYPGVGGNTIYF. The CDR3 DNA reads TGCGCCAGCAGCTACCCAGGGGTCGGTGGAAACACCATATATTTT.

The rearrangement links TRBV5-1 to TRBJ1-2; D is unresolved. The CDR3 runs to 15 residues. From germline, CDR1 is SGHRS and CDR2 YFSETQ. Deletions cut 6 bases from V and 0 bases from J, with 15 bases between. The CDR3 sequence: CASIPRPSTNYGYTF. DNA of the CDR3: TGCGCCAGCATCCCCCGCCCCAGTACTAACTATGGCTACACCTTC. Supplemented by reference TRBV5-1 and TRBJ1-2, the full variable domain reads KAGVTQTPRYLIKTRGQQVTLSCSPISGHRSVSWYQQTPGQGLQFLFEYFSETQRNKGNFPGRFSGRQFSNSRSEMNVSTLELGDSALYLCASIPRPSTNYGYTFGSGTRLTVV.

This chain connects TRBV7-8 to TRBJ2-4, with D uncertain. V lost 5 bases and J 0 bases, leaving 8 bases between the germline ends. The CDR3 length is 14 residues. Per germline, CDR1 SGHVS and CDR2 FQNEAQ. DNA of the CDR3: TGTGCCAGCAGCCTGCTTCGAGCCAAAAACATTCAGTACTTC. Protein product: CASSLLRAKNIQYF.

The chain carries TRBV4-1 and TRBJ1-2; the match to TRBD1 covers 11 bases. The CDR3 has 16 residues. Trimming cost V 3 bases and J 4 bases; bases outside gene matches: 7. Germline CDR1 reads MGHRA; CDR2 reads YSYEKL. DNA of the CDR3: TGCGCCAGCAGCCAGCCCGGACAGGGGGCGGGCTATGGCTACACCTTC. It yields the protein CASSQPGQGAGYGYTF.

This rearrangement joins TRBV11-2 to TRBJ2-3; D unclear. This CDR3 has 14 amino acids. Germline V CDR1 and CDR2: SGHAT, FQNNGV. Between the trimmed V and J ends, which lost 8 bases and 3 bases, there was a span of 15 bases. The CDR3 nucleotides are TGTGCCAGCCAAGGGAACGGACCTACAGATACGCAGTATTTT. It yields the protein CASQGNGPTDTQYF.

The rearrangement joins TRBV5-8 to TRBJ2-7, with D tentatively TRBD1 (5 bases). The germline V gene encodes CDR1 SGHTS and CDR2 YDEGEE. The CDR3 extends over 11 amino acids. V lost 0 bases, J lost 8 bases, and 6 bases lay in between. The CDR3 DNA reads TGTGCCAGCAGCTTGGTGGGGCAGCAGTACTTC. It codes for CASSLVGQQYF.

CDR3 in DNA: TGCGCCAGCAGCCAAGGGTTCCCAGGGCTGGGCGAGCAGTACTTC. This codes for CASSQGFPGLGEQYF. The rearrangement links TRBV4-1 to TRBJ2-7, with D possibly being TRBD1 (5 bases). This CDR3 region has 15 residues. V was shortened by 1 base and J by 6 bases, with 16 bases between the two germline ends. Germline lookup yields CDR1 MGHRA and CDR2 YSYEKL.

The chain couples TRBV19 to TRBJ1-4; 7 bases fit TRBD1. The V and J ends lost 3 bases and 5 bases, in that order; junction bases with no gene match: 6. CDR1 and CDR2 (germline): LNHDA, SQIVND (reference sequence). The CDR3 sequence is 15 residues long. The CDR3 spells CASSIPTGVNEKLFF. CDR3 in DNA: TGTGCCAGTAGTATCCCTACAGGGGTGAATGAAAAACTGTTTTTT. Using reference TRBV19 and TRBJ1-4 for the parts outside the CDR3, the full variable domain is DGGITQSPKYLFRKEGQNVTLSCEQNLNHDAMYWYRQDPGQGLRLIYYSQIVNDFQKGDIAEGYSVSREKKESFPLTVTSAQKNPTAFYLCASSIPTGVNEKLFFGSGTQLSVL.

The rearrangement joins TRBV10-3 to TRBJ1-5, with no clear D. CDR1 and CDR2 from the germline V gene are ENHRY and SYGVKD. V was trimmed by 5 bases and J by 3 bases, leaving 14 bases between them. CDR3 length: 15 residues. CDR3 in DNA: TGTGCCATCAGTACGGCGGGCCCGGACAATCAGCCCCAGCATTTT. Protein sequence: CAISTAGPDNQPQHF.